These 21 T cell receptor beta chains were all obtained from the same sample, sequenced in a study of blood T cell repertoires in COVID-19. Repertoires were generated with immunoSEQ multiplex PCR, while TCRdb's copy carries only in-frame clones and drops some. The repertoire has around 250,000 clones, approximately 90% of them found once; the top ten carry 1% to 1.5%. Specimen: PBMCs or T cells enriched from blood (not recorded which). The receptors shown here come from a woman aged 40 to 50 with acute COVID-19.

The chain uses TRBV5-1 and TRBJ1-2, with 7 bases matching TRBD1. Germline V gives CDR1 SGHRS, CDR2 YFSETQ. CDR3 length: 13 amino acids. Unmatched junction bases numbered 8, after V lost 4 bases and J lost 8 bases. The DNA for the CDR3 is TGCGCCAGCAGCAGAGGGACAGCGTGGGGCTACACCTTC. This sequence encodes CASSRGTAWGYTF.

The chain recombines TRBV11-3 with TRBJ1-3, with 7 bases lining up with TRBD1. Germline V CDR1 and CDR2: SGHNT, YENEEA. V lost 2 bases and J lost 3; bases outside the gene matches: 7. The CDR3 is 16 residues long. CDR3 sequence: CASSLNPQGNGNTIYF. In DNA, the CDR3 is TGTGCCAGCAGCTTAAACCCACAGGGGAATGGAAACACCATATATTTT.

This chain uses TRBV4-3 with TRBJ1-2; 7 nucleotides align to TRBD1. Unmatched junction bases numbered 9, after V lost 1 base and J lost 7 bases. CDR1 LGHNA and CDR2 YSLEER come from the germline V gene. The length of the CDR3 is 15 residues. CDR3 nucleotides: TGCGCCAGCAGCCAAGGAGGGACAGAGGCTCGTGGCTACACCTTC. Translating it yields CASSQGGTEARGYTF.

This chain joins TRBV28 and TRBJ1-2; 12 bases align to TRBD1. The CDR3 has 17 amino acids. Germline CDR1 and CDR2: MDHEN and SYDVKM. V lost 5 bases, J lost 4 bases, and 11 bases stayed unmatched. CDR3 loop: CASSPRDRGLVVYGYTF. The CDR3 DNA reads TGTGCCAGCAGTCCCCGGGACAGGGGGCTTGTGGTCTATGGCTACACCTTC.

The table lists this clone with a count of one. The chain couples TRBV12-3 or TRBV12-4 to TRBJ1-1; D unresolved. The germline V and J ends were trimmed by 10 bases and 4 bases, with 10 bases remaining between them. The CDR3 contains 11 residues. The CDR3 nucleotides are TGTGCCACCAGCCAGTTCACTGAAGCTTTCTTT. Translated: CATSQFTEAFF.

This clone showed up just once. The chain is built from TRBV30 and TRBJ1-4; D unclear. The V end was cut by 3 bases, the J end by 5 bases, with 7 bases between. The CDR3 contains 12 residues. In germline, CDR1 is GTSNPN, CDR2 SVGIG (reference sequence). CDR3 loop: CAWRPGNEKLFF. The CDR3 DNA follows: TGTGCCTGGAGGCCAGGAAATGAAAAACTGTTTTTT.

The V gene is TRBV30, the J gene TRBJ1-2; no clear D. With 1 base removed from V and 3 bases from J, the gap between germline ends came to 9 bases. The germline CDR1 and CDR2 sequences are GTSNPN and SVGIG (reference sequence). The CDR3 has 13 residues. The CDR3, as DNA: TGTGCCTGGAGTGCATTCACAGACTATGGCTACACCTTC. Its translation: CAWSAFTDYGYTF.

V gene TRBV30 combines with J gene TRBJ2-7; D remains ambiguous. The CDR3 totals 11 residues. V dropped 2 bases and J dropped 2 bases, with 4 bases sitting between them. CDR1 and CDR2 from the germline V gene are GTSNPN and SVGIG (reference sequence). This chain's CDR3 is CAWSHTYEQYF. The CDR3 bases are TGTGCCTGGAGTCACACCTACGAGCAGTACTTC.

J is TRBJ2-7 and V is TRBV12-3 or TRBV12-4, with D unresolved. CDR3 length: 13 amino acids. Trimming cost V 3 bases and J 2 bases, with 8 bases left between them. The CDR3: CASSLSAAYEQYF. The CDR3 nucleotides are TGTGCCAGCAGTTTGAGTGCGGCCTACGAGCAGTACTTC.

This chain connects TRBV4-1 to TRBJ2-3, with D possibly TRBD1 on 5 matching bases. Germline CDR1 is MGHRA and CDR2 is YSYEKL. The CDR3 loop spans 15 amino acids. Between the trimmed V and J ends, which lost 2 bases and 0 bases, there was a span of 9 bases. In DNA, the CDR3 is TGCGCCAGCAGCCAAATACAGGAGAGCACAGATACGCAGTATTTT. Residues: CASSQIQESTDTQYF.

The rearrangement links TRBV2 to TRBJ1-5; weak D call: TRBD1 (5 bases). Deletions cut 4 bases from V and 1 base from J, with 11 bases between. This CDR3 comprises 15 residues. Germline values: CDR1 SNHLY, CDR2 FYNNEI. CDR3 protein: CASSGQLRSNQPQHF. The CDR3 nucleotides are TGTGCCAGCAGTGGACAGCTGAGAAGCAATCAGCCCCAGCATTTT.

The chain carries TRBV7-2 and TRBJ2-3; TRBD2 agrees at 8 bases. Germline V lookup: CDR1 SGHTA, CDR2 FQGNSA. This CDR3 has 15 residues. V lost 3 bases and J lost 4; bases outside the gene matches: 6. In DNA, the CDR3 is TGTGCCAGCAGCTTCCGGGAGGGCGGTGCAGATACGCAGTATTTT. Translating it yields CASSFREGGADTQYF. The entire variable domain, with the rest obtained from reference TRBV7-2 and TRBJ2-3, is as follows: GAGVSQSPSNKVTEKGKDVELRCDPISGHTALYWYRQSLGQGLEFLIYFQGNSAPDKSGLPSDRFSAERTGGSVSTLTIQRTQQEDSAVYLCASSFREGGADTQYFGPGTRLTVL.

The chain combines TRBV15 with TRBJ1-5; D not resolved. CDR3 length: 12 amino acids. V was shortened by 4 bases and J by 3 bases, with 4 bases between the two germline ends. The germline CDR1 and CDR2 sequences are LNHNV and YYDKDF (reference sequence). The CDR3 loop is CATSTSNQPQHF. The CDR3 coding sequence is TGTGCCACCAGCACCTCCAATCAGCCCCAGCATTTT.

V usage is TRBV27 and J usage is TRBJ1-5; TRBD1 might be the D (6 bases). This CDR3 has 13 residues. Trimming left V 6 bases short and J 13 bases short, with 19 bases between. Germline CDR1 MNHEY, CDR2 SMNVEV (reference sequence). The CDR3 sequence is CASSWGKTGQQHF. In nucleotides, the CDR3 is TGTGCCAGCAGCTGGGGAAAAACAGGGCAACAGCATTTT.

The chain uses TRBV13 and TRBJ1-2, with TRBD1 matching over 8 bases. The CDR3 runs to 14 residues. Losses at the gene ends were 5 bases for V and 7 bases for J; bases not matched to a gene: 9. The germline V gene has CDR1 PRHDT and CDR2 FYEKMQ (reference sequence). CDR3 protein: CASSPGQGISGYTF. CDR3 sequence (DNA): TGTGCCAGCAGCCCCGGACAGGGCATTTCTGGCTACACCTTC. Looking up the rest from reference TRBV13 and TRBJ1-2 gives the full variable domain: AAGVIQSPRHLIKEKRETATLKCYPIPRHDTVYWYQQGPGQDPQFLISFYEKMQSDKGSIPDRFSAQQFSDYHSELNMSSLELGDSALYFCASSPGQGISGYTFGSGTRLTVV.

The CDR3 DNA reads TGTGCCAGCAGTTGGCAGGGTGTGTCTGAGCATGAGCAGTTCTTC. Protein: CASSWQGVSEHEQFF. The V call is TRBV11-3, the J call TRBJ2-1; tentatively, D is TRBD1 (5 bases). Trimming took 6 bases from V and 8 from J, leaving 20 bases between them. This CDR3 region has 15 residues. CDR1 and CDR2 (germline): SGHNT, YENEEA.

V gene TRBV20-1 combines with J gene TRBJ2-3; D might be TRBD2 (6 bases). Trimming stripped 3 bases from V and 1 base from J, with 14 bases between. CDR3 length: 15 residues. CDR1 is DFQATT and CDR2 is SNEGSKA in the germline V gene (reference sequence). In nucleotides, the CDR3 is TGCAGTGCTAGTGGTGGCGGGGTGGGCACAGATACGCAGTATTTT. Translation gives CSASGGGVGTDTQYF.

This sequence joins TRBV7-2 and TRBJ1-1, with a weak D call TRBD1 (6 bases). The germline V and J ends were trimmed by 2 bases and 10 bases, with 26 bases remaining between them. The CDR3 sequence is 17 residues long. CDR1 and CDR2 (germline): SGHTA, FQGNSA. In DNA form, the CDR3 reads TGTGCCAGCAGCTTAAGTCGACAGGCCCTAGGTGTTCTGGGAGCTTTCTTT. Translating it yields CASSLSRQALGVLGAFF.

The rearrangement joins TRBV6-5 to TRBJ1-5; D is ambiguous. CDR3 length: 16 amino acids. The V end was cut by 0 bases, the J end by 4 bases, with 13 bases between. Germline V CDR1 and CDR2: MNHEY, SVGAGI. The CDR3 nucleotides are TGTGCCAGCAGTTACTCCCACGGGAGTCGTAATCAGCCCCAGCATTTT. Encoded protein: CASSYSHGSRNQPQHF.

This rearrangement joins TRBV9 to TRBJ2-3; perhaps TRBD2 as D (6 bases). V shed 4 bases and J shed 4 bases, with 13 bases lying between them. CDR3 length: 14 residues. CDR1 is SGDLS and CDR2 is YYNGEE in the germline V gene. The DNA for the CDR3 is TGTGCCAGCAGCTTCCGACTAGGGGCAGATACGCAGTATTTT. Translation: CASSFRLGADTQYF.

CDR3 sequence reads: CASNQLAANTGELFF. The CDR3 region has the DNA TGTGCCAGCAACCAACTAGCGGCGAACACCGGGGAGCTGTTTTTT. This chain links TRBV9 with TRBJ2-2; 8 nucleotides line up with TRBD2. V lost 6 bases, J lost 0 bases, and 4 bases stayed unmatched. The CDR3 sequence is 15 residues long. The germline CDR1 and CDR2 sequences are SGDLS and YYNGEE. Filled out from reference TRBV9 and TRBJ2-2, the complete variable domain reads DSGVTQTPKHLITATGQRVTLRCSPRSGDLSVYWYQQSLDQGLQFLIQYYNGEERAKGNILERFSAQQFPDLHSELNLSSLELGDSALYFCASNQLAANTGELFFGEGSRLTVL.